This T cell receptor beta chain is drawn from a study of OX40 agonist ivuxolimab in advanced cancers. Findings of the study overall: The study found that CD8+ T cells averaged more expanded clones than CD4+. The study observed clonal expansion of CD4+ and CD8+ blood T cells by week 6 at 0.1 to 3.0 mg/kg.

A word on this clone: Its specificity is not known.

This table comes from immunoSEQ multiplex PCR, and its TCRdb copy is limited to in-frame clones, with some not included. The table includes over 60,000 clones, around 91% detected once. The TCR was taken from an adult with an advanced solid tumor such as melanoma, head and neck, liver or kidney cancer. The sequencing used CD4+ or CD8+ T cells sorted from blood, collected in a trial of the OX40 agonist ivuxolimab.

The DNA for the CDR3 is TGTGCCAGCAGTTCCCCTAGGGCCAGTCTCTCCTACGAGCAGTACTTC. Amino acids: CASSSPRASLSYEQYF. The chain joins TRBV6-6 to TRBJ2-7; no definite D call. The V gene lost 4 bases and the J gene lost 0 bases, with 16 bases spanning the gap. The germline gives CDR1 MNHNY, CDR2 SVGAGI (reference sequence). The CDR3 runs 16 residues.